This TCR beta chain was captured by sequencing in a study of blood T cell repertoires in COVID-19 (TCRdb year 2020). Background on the whole study: Samples covering the acute and convalescent phases of COVID-19 were provided by collaborators in the United States, Italy and Spain. The material from the prospective study consisted of cDNA or gDNA derived from T cells, B-cell-depleted T cells, or PBMCs. The dataset comprised deeply sampled blood TCRbeta repertoires from subjects exposed to, actively infected with, or recovered from COVID-19. The repertoires were released in a freely available public database meant as a resource for research on the immune response to SARS-CoV-2. The samples were drawn from two sources: the first 160 participants of the ongoing ImmuneRACE study, and approximately 1,300 subjects contributed by 6 global collaborators. The sample metadata nearly always contained a de-identified subject ID, COVID-19 status, age in years and sex. Where available, HLA class I and class II types were obtained from metadata supplied by the sample provider rather than from assay-based typing.

The immunoSEQ Assay, a bias-controlled multiplex PCR, was used to amplify TCRbeta CDR3 regions from genomic DNA. The published analysis was carried out like this. Nucleated cell counts per sample were estimated from amplification of reference gene primers within the assay. Sequence reads were collapsed and filtered to measure the absolute abundance of every unique TCRbeta CDR3 rearrangement. Productive Simpson clonality was computed per sample as the square root of Simpson's diversity index over productive rearrangements. TCRdb mirrors the immuneACCESS table, restricted to in-frame sequences. Some clones are absent from its copies; in checked studies, under half trace to an unresolved V gene, and the reason for the others is unknown. Clone size and V and J calls were adopted from that table, with D and trimming inferred from the DNA. Counted in this sample were roughly 32,000 clones; about 90% of them appeared once. Of the sample, roughly 0.99% is held by the ten largest clones.

CDR1 and CDR2, per the germline V gene, are KGHSH and LQKENI. Taken from cysteine to phenylalanine, the CDR3 has 13 residues. Just CDR3 DNA is preserved here, 39 bases in frame from base 1. V is trimmed back by 5 bases and J by 8 bases, and the junction contains 3 bases that no gene match accounts for. Collaborating institutions collected whole blood in K2EDTA tubes following their own protocols. For TCRbeta analysis, collaborator samples were shipped as frozen whole blood, as isolated PBMCs, or as DNA extracted from either sample type. General conclusions and limits of the study: How much clinical and demographic metadata was included differed by source and by participant, and the metadata was provided uncurated.

Concerning this clone itself: Its specific antigen is unknown. Base quality data are lacking; no much larger clone is found one base away.

The receptor was isolated from a man aged 65-85 years with active or convalescent COVID-19. Sequencing was done on a sample of peripheral blood. The V and J genes are TRBV18 and TRBJ1-4; 9 middle bases align to TRBD1. The DNA reads as follows: TGTGCCAGCTCAATGGGACAGGGCGAAAAACTGTTTTTT. Its protein product is CASSMGQGEKLFF.